Listed below are T cell receptor beta chains from one sample, sequenced in a study of blood T cell repertoires in COVID-19. Assay used: immunoSEQ multiplex PCR; TCRdb lists only in-frame clones, some missing. Seen here are roughly 380,000 clones, almost 90% observed once, and the top ten hold over 1%. Sequencing was done on a sample of PBMCs or T cells enriched from blood (not recorded which). These receptors all come from a woman in her 30s who had been exposed to COVID-19. Both conserved end residues are part of each CDR3. A D gene is named only where the DNA matches it firmly. Size values are once, few and many counts, or a class for expanded clones, and some rows have none.

abundance	v_gene	d_gene	j_gene	CDR3nt	CDR3aa
few	TRBV5-1	-	TRBJ1-1	TGCGCCAGCAGCTCTCCAGCGGGCACTGAAGCTTTCTTT	CASSSPAGTEAFF
-	TRBV23-1	-	TRBJ1-5	TGCGCCAGCAGTCAACTTTATCAGCCCCAGCATTTT	CASSQLYQPQHF
few	TRBV7-9	-	TRBJ1-5	TGTGCCAGCAGCTTTCCCGAGAATAGCAATCAGCCCCAGCATTTT	CASSFPENSNQPQHF
-	TRBV6-5	TRBD2	TRBJ2-7	TGTGCCACTGGGAGGGCCCCCTCCTACGAGCAGTACTTC	CATGRAPSYEQYF
-	TRBV9	-	TRBJ2-7	TGTGCCAGCAGCGTTGGGGTTAGCGGCGGCGAGCAGTACTTC	CASSVGVSGGEQYF
-	TRBV3-1/TRBV3-2	-	TRBJ1-1	TGTGCCAGCAGGCCCTCGGGAGCCTCACCTGAAGCTTTCTTT	CASRPSGASPEAFF
-	TRBV19	TRBD2	TRBJ2-3	TGTGCCAGTAGTAGTCTAGCGGGAGATACGCAGTATTTT	CASSSLAGDTQYF
few	TRBV5-1	-	TRBJ1-6	TGCGCCAGCAGCTTGGACAGGTTTAATTCACCCCTCCACTTT	CASSLDRFNSPLHF
-	TRBV10-1	TRBD1	TRBJ2-4	TGCGCCAGCAGTGAGTTTGGACAGGAAAAAAACATTCAGTACTTC	CASSEFGQEKNIQYF
-	TRBV6-5	TRBD1	TRBJ2-7	TGTGCCAGCAGGAGGGACAGGGGTATGTCCTACGAGCAGTACTTC	CASRRDRGMSYEQYF
-	TRBV7-9	-	TRBJ1-3	TGTGCCAGCAGCTTGGGGGACACCTCTGGAAACACCATATATTTT	CASSLGDTSGNTIYF
-	TRBV27	-	TRBJ2-2	TGTGCCAGCAGTTTTCACGGGGTCAACACCGGGGAGCTGTTTTTT	CASSFHGVNTGELFF
-	TRBV5-6	TRBD1	TRBJ1-2	TGTGCCAGCAGCCCCGGGACAGTAGACTATGGCTACACCTTC	CASSPGTVDYGYTF
-	TRBV19	TRBD2	TRBJ2-1	TGTGCCAGTAGTCCTAGCGGGCACTCCTACAATGAGCAGTTCTTC	CASSPSGHSYNEQFF
-	TRBV5-1	-	TRBJ1-1	TGCGCCAGCAGCTTGGGTCTGCTTGAGTCGGGGAACACTGAAGCTTTCTTT	CASSLGLLESGNTEAFF
-	TRBV18	-	TRBJ2-2	TGTGCCAGCTCACTGGTACCCGGACAGAACACCGGGGAGCTGTTTTTT	CASSLVPGQNTGELFF
-	TRBV28	TRBD1	TRBJ1-2	TGTGCCAGCAGTTCCTCCGGACAGGGTAACTATGGCTACACCTTC	CASSSSGQGNYGYTF
-	TRBV28	TRBD1	TRBJ1-4	TGTGCCAGCAGTTTAAAGGGACAGGGAGTGTTTTTT	CASSLKGQGVFF
-	TRBV6-1	TRBD1	TRBJ1-2	TGTGCCAGCAGTGAACTCGGGACAGGGGGCTACACCTTC	CASSELGTGGYTF
-	TRBV24-1	TRBD1	TRBJ2-3	TGTGCCACCAGTGAGGACAGGGTTGGGAACACAGATACGCAGTATTTT	CATSEDRVGNTDTQYF
-	TRBV28	TRBD1	TRBJ1-2	TGTGCCAGCAGACCGACAGGGGTCTATGGCTACACCTTC	CASRPTGVYGYTF
-	TRBV28	-	TRBJ1-3	TGTGCCAGCAGCTACCAAGTAGGGGCAAGGGGAAACACCATATATTTT	CASSYQVGARGNTIYF
-	TRBV6-5	-	TRBJ2-7	TGTGCCGGCCAGGGTGAGCTCTATCCCTACGAGCAGTACTTC	CAGQGELYPYEQYF
many	TRBV11-3	TRBD1	TRBJ1-1	TGTGCCAGCAGCACATCGGGACAGGGAAACACTGAAGCTTTCTTT	CASSTSGQGNTEAFF
-	TRBV12-3/TRBV12-4	-	TRBJ1-1	TGTGCCAGCAAAGTGAGGGCCTATGAAGCTTTCTTT	CASKVRAYEAFF
-	TRBV27	TRBD2	TRBJ2-1	TGTGCCAGCAGTTTCCGTATAATAGCGGGAGGCAGAGACAATGAGCAGTTCTTC	CASSFRIIAGGRDNEQFF
-	TRBV12-3/TRBV12-4	TRBD1	TRBJ2-7	TGTGCCAGCGCGACAGGGGTTACCTACGAGCAGTACTTC	CASATGVTYEQYF
once	TRBV20-1	-	TRBJ2-7	TGCAGTGCTAGAACTACCTACGAGCAGTACTTC	CSARTTYEQYF
-	TRBV28	-	TRBJ2-7	TGTGCCAGCAGTCCGGACACTAGCTTGTACTTC	CASSPDTSLYF
once	TRBV7-3	-	TRBJ1-6	TGTGCCAGCAGCTCGGGACTGAGCTTTAATTCACCCCTCCACTTT	CASSSGLSFNSPLHF
-	TRBV20-1	-	TRBJ1-5	TGCAGTGCTAGTGGACAACAGCCCCAGCATTTT	CSASGQQPQHF
once	TRBV19	TRBD1	TRBJ1-5	TGTGCCAGTAGTCAACAGGGGCTTCCCCAGCATTTT	CASSQQGLPQHF
-	TRBV6-5	-	TRBJ1-1	TGTGCCAGCAGTTACTCCAGAGGTGGCACTGAAGCTTTCTTT	CASSYSRGGTEAFF
-	TRBV7-9	-	TRBJ1-1	TGTGCCAGCAGCCCGCCAGGGAACACTGAAGCTTTCTTT	CASSPPGNTEAFF
few	TRBV9	-	TRBJ1-2	TGTGCCAGCAGCTCACAGGGATTCAGGCGGGCTGGCTACACCTTC	CASSSQGFRRAGYTF
-	TRBV2	TRBD2	TRBJ2-1	TGTGCCAGCAGTTCCGGGACTAGCAGTAATGAGCAGTTCTTC	CASSSGTSSNEQFF
-	TRBV7-6	-	TRBJ1-1	TGTGCCAGCAGCTTAGGAGGGGCAGGGGAGGGGACTGAAGCTTTCTTT	CASSLGGAGEGTEAFF
-	TRBV19	-	TRBJ1-5	TGTGCCAGTAGTCAACGACAGGAGCATCAGCCCCAGCATTTT	CASSQRQEHQPQHF
-	TRBV27	-	TRBJ2-2	TGTGCCAGCAGATCGGACTACTACACCGGGGAGCTGTTTTTT	CASRSDYYTGELFF
-	TRBV7-9	-	TRBJ2-3	TGTGCCAGCAGCTACCCACAGGGTTCAGATACGCAGTATTTT	CASSYPQGSDTQYF
-	TRBV25-1	-	TRBJ2-5	TGTGCCAGCAGCGGAGGGGGGACAGCGGAGGAGACCCAGTACTTC	CASSGGGTAEETQYF
-	TRBV24-1	-	TRBJ2-5	TGTGCCACCAGTTCGGGTCCCCAAGAGACCCAGTACTTC	CATSSGPQETQYF
once	TRBV19	TRBD1	TRBJ1-5	TGTGCCAGTACCCCAGGGGGTTTTGATCAGCCCCAGCATTTT	CASTPGGFDQPQHF
-	TRBV2	TRBD1	TRBJ1-5	TGTGCCAGCAGTGAACAGGGGGGTAGCAATCAGCCCCAGCATTTT	CASSEQGGSNQPQHF
-	TRBV2	TRBD2	TRBJ2-2	TGTGCCAGCAAGGGGGCTGGACTAGCGAGCACCGGGGAGCTGTTTTTT	CASKGAGLASTGELFF
-	TRBV4-2	TRBD2	TRBJ2-1	TGTGCCAGCAGCCGGGGACTAGATTGGAGTGAGCAGTTCTTC	CASSRGLDWSEQFF
-	TRBV9	-	TRBJ2-1	TGTGCCAGCAGCTCAATGGGGGGTTCCAATGAGCAGTTCTTC	CASSSMGGSNEQFF
-	TRBV5-1	-	TRBJ1-1	TGCGCCAGCAGCGCCACAGCGAACACTGAAGCTTTCTTT	CASSATANTEAFF
-	TRBV5-4	-	TRBJ1-2	TGTGCCAGCAGCTTCGGGGTTTCCTCCTATGGCTACACCTTC	CASSFGVSSYGYTF
few	TRBV28	TRBD2	TRBJ2-1	TGTGCCAGCAGTTCGGGACTAGCGGGAGTTGGGTCCTACAATGAGCAGTTCTTC	CASSSGLAGVGSYNEQFF
once	TRBV5-1	-	TRBJ1-2	TGCGCCAGTAGATGGGGCGGAACGGATGGCTACACCTTC	CASRWGGTDGYTF
-	TRBV21-1	-	TRBJ1-1	TGTGCCAGCAGCCGTGGGACAGGGCTGGGCACTGAAGCTTTCTTT	CASSRGTGLGTEAFF
-	TRBV11-3	-	TRBJ2-2	TGTGCCAGCAGCGCGCAAACGACTGTCGGGGAGCTGTTTTTT	CASSAQTTVGELFF
few	TRBV2	-	TRBJ1-1	TGTGCCAGCGAGTTTCGGTTGAACACTGAAGCTTTCTTT	CASEFRLNTEAFF